This T cell receptor (beta chain) appears in the sequencing data of a study of blood T cell repertoires in COVID-19. About the research overall: Whether acute or convalescent, the COVID-19 samples came from the United States, Italy and Spain.

Using immunoSEQ multiplex PCR, the repertoire was profiled, and TCRdb retains in-frame clones only, with some absent. The data show around 300,000 clones, roughly nine tenths seen once. The CDR3 loop spans 11 amino acids. Germline CDR1 is LNHDA and CDR2 is SQIVND (reference sequence). With 7 bases removed from V and 6 bases from J, the gap between germline ends came to 10 bases. Participants were aged about 18 to 100 years from 24 US areas. Donors in Cohort 3 who had recovered were those with two negative PCRs, healthcare professional clearance, or resolution of their symptoms. The TCR was taken from a woman aged 25 to 39 who had recovered from COVID-19. The genes are TRBV19 and TRBJ2-7; the D gene is possibly TRBD2 (5 bases). Sequencing was carried out using PBMCs or T cells enriched from blood (not recorded which). The CDR3 DNA reads TGTGCCAGTAATGCCCGGGGCGAGCAGTACTTC. Protein product: CASNARGEQYF. The variable domain in full, completed from reference TRBV19 and TRBJ2-7, reads DGGITQSPKYLFRKEGQNVTLSCEQNLNHDAMYWYRQDPGQGLRLIYYSQIVNDFQKGDIAEGYSVSREKKESFPLTVTSAQKNPTAFYLCASNARGEQYFGPGTRLTVT.